This T cell receptor (beta chain) came from a study of CD8+CD57+ T cells in acquired aplastic anemia. This clonotype was found many times. Its antigen is unknown. Sequencing was done on patients that had shown CD8+CD57+ cell expansion by flow cytometry. Therapy had not been given to patients before blood sampling. Genomic DNA acted as the template from which TCR beta VDJ combination and CDR3 sequence profiling were carried out. A single record per CDR3 protein comes from TCRdb applying MiXCR to the reads. Among 250,000 to 350,000 distinct CDR3 sequences, about three fifths were seen once, and the ten largest hold 1.3%. This CDR3 contains 15 residues. V shed 5 bases, J shed 2 bases, and the junction held 5 bases outside the gene matches. The study's findings and limits: Patients and controls shared 25 to 30 CD8+ CDR3 sequences, which appeared highly expressed in patients and within their immunodominant clones.

The receptor's source is a human donor with aplastic anemia. Sequencing was carried out using sorted CD4+, CD8+, or CD8+CD57+ T cells (not recorded which) from PBMCs. The V gene is TRBV12-3 or TRBV12-4, the J gene TRBJ2-5; 10 bases fit TRBD2. The CDR3 protein is CASSARTSGQETQYF. The CDR3 bases are TGTGCCAGCAGTGCCCGGACTAGCGGACAAGAGACCCAGTACTTC.